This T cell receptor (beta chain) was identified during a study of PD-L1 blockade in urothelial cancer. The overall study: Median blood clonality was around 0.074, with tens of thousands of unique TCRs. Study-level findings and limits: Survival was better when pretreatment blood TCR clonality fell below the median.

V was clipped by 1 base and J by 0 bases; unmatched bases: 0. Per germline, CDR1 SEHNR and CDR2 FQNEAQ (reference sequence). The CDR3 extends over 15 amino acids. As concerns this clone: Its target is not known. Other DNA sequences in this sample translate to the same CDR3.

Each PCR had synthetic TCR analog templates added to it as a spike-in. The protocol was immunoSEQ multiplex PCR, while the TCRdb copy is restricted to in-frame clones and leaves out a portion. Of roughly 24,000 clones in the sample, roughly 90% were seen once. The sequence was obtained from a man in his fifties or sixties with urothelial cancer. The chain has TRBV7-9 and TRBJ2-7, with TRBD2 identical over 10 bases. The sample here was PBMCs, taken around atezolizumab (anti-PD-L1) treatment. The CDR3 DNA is TGTGCCAGCAGCTTAGGGACTAGCGGCTCCTACGAGCAGTACTTC. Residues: CASSLGTSGSYEQYF.